This entry lists 21 T cell receptor beta chains sequenced from one sample in a study of shared clonotypes between healthy human individuals. TCRdb's table, derived via immunoSEQ multiplex PCR, lists solely in-frame clones and lacks some. The sample contains around 1.5 million clones, around 98% of which appear only once. Material for sequencing was naive CD4+ T cells sorted from blood. Regarding subset: CD45RA+ positively selected. The source of these receptors is a man in his thirties or forties in good health.

The chain uses TRBV5-1 and TRBJ1-1, with D tentatively TRBD1 (5 bases). The CDR3 is 14 amino acids. V dropped 1 base and J dropped 3 bases, with 10 bases sitting between them. CDR1 SGHRS and CDR2 YFSETQ come from the germline V gene. The CDR3 spells CASSLSGRDTEAFF. In DNA form, the CDR3 reads TGCGCCAGCAGCTTGTCAGGGAGGGACACTGAAGCTTTCTTT.

The genes are TRBV19 and TRBJ2-2; D is uncertain. This CDR3 has 15 residues. Trimming cost V 6 bases and J 2 bases, with 13 bases left between them. Per the germline V gene, CDR1 is LNHDA and CDR2 is SQIVND (reference sequence). The CDR3 sequence: CASSSRQGNTGELFF. Written as DNA, the CDR3 is TGTGCCAGTAGCAGTAGACAAGGCAACACCGGGGAGCTGTTTTTT.

Note on this clone: The same CDR3 also results from other DNA sequences found in this sample. This rearrangement joins TRBV18 to TRBJ2-7; no definite D call. Germline loops: CDR1 KGHSH, CDR2 LQKENI. Trimming pared 6 bases from V and 4 bases from J, leaving 7 bases between. CDR3 length equals 11 residues. CDR3 bases: TGTGCCAGCTCTCCCGATTACGAGCAGTACTTC. Translated: CASSPDYEQYF.

This chain's CDR3 is CASSQPGTGLAKNIQYF. The CDR3 region has the DNA TGTGCCAGCAGCCAGCCCGGGACAGGACTAGCCAAAAACATTCAGTACTTC. The V gene is TRBV4-2, the J gene TRBJ2-4, with 8 bases that match TRBD1. This CDR3 contains 17 residues. Unmatched junction bases numbered 7, after V lost 3 bases and J lost 0 bases. Germline lookup yields CDR1 LGHNA and CDR2 YNFKEQ.

The chain has TRBV7-3 and TRBJ2-2; D ambiguous. V lost 7 bases and J lost 8, with 11 bases in between. Per germline, CDR1 SGHTA and CDR2 FQGTGA. CDR3 size: 12 residues. The CDR3 DNA sequence: TGTGCCAGCAAAGATTCCAAAGGGGAGCTGTTTTTT. Translation gives CASKDSKGELFF.

The chain combines TRBV18 with TRBJ2-7; TRBD2 agrees at 15 bases. Germline V CDR1 and CDR2: KGHSH, LQKENI. J was trimmed by 7 bases and V by 4 bases; bases with no gene match: 5. The CDR3 contains 15 residues. The CDR3 nucleotides read TGTGCCAGCTCACGCGTGGGACTAGCGGGAGGTGAGCAGTACTTC. Residues: CASSRVGLAGGEQYF.

The chain employs TRBV30 and TRBJ1-4; D is uncertain. Germline assignment: CDR1 GTSNPN and CDR2 SVGIG (reference sequence). V was pared by 4 bases and J by 0 bases, with 21 bases between. This CDR3 spans 18 amino acids. CDR3 loop: CAWTDMVRGRATNEKLFF. In DNA, the CDR3 is TGTGCCTGGACCGACATGGTACGGGGTCGGGCAACTAATGAAAAACTGTTTTTT.

As to this clone: Other DNA variants within this sample encode the same CDR3. The chain recombines TRBV7-2 with TRBJ1-5; tentative D call: TRBD1 (5 bases). The germline gives CDR1 SGHTA, CDR2 FQGNSA. Trimming pared 1 base from V and 5 bases from J, leaving 6 bases between. The CDR3 is made up of 13 amino acids. The DNA of the CDR3 is TGTGCCAGCAGCTTAGTAGGGGATCAGCCCCAGCATTTT. This translates into CASSLVGDQPQHF.

J is TRBJ1-5 and V is TRBV21-1; the table's D call of TRBD1 was not tested on the DNA. TRBV21-1 is a documented pseudogene. This CDR3 has 22 residues. CDR3 sequence (DNA): TGTGCCAGCAGCAAAGCGGTCTCTATTCCGGGACAGAGGTACCTTGGCAATCAGCCCCAGCATTTT. This translates into CASSKAVSIPGQRYLGNQPQHF.

The chain links TRBV28 to TRBJ1-1, with 8 bases aligning to TRBD1. The CDR3 is 14 amino acids. Germline V gene lookup returns CDR1 MDHEN and CDR2 SYDVKM. Trimming at V came to 8 bases and at J to 1 base, leaving 6 bases not matched to a gene. The CDR3 is CASAPGGRNTEAFF. CDR3 DNA: TGTGCCAGCGCTCCAGGGGGCCGGAACACTGAAGCTTTCTTT.

This chain connects TRBV19 to TRBJ2-3; 7 nucleotides align to TRBD2. Germline CDR1 reads LNHDA; CDR2 reads SQIVND (reference sequence). V lost 8 bases and J lost 4; bases outside the gene matches: 6. The length of the CDR3 is 13 residues. The CDR3, as DNA: TGTGCCAGTTCCCCGGGGGGTGCAGATACGCAGTATTTT. Protein sequence: CASSPGGADTQYF.

In regard to this clone: Other DNA sequences within the sample encode an identical CDR3. This chain connects TRBV5-1 to TRBJ2-1, with D possibly being TRBD1 (6 bases). The ends were cut back, 5 bases at V and 7 bases at J, with 10 bases in the middle. Germline-derived CDR1 and CDR2 are SGHRS and YFSETQ. The CDR3 contains 12 residues. In DNA, the CDR3 is TGCGCCAGCAGTCTCCAGGGGAATGAGCAGTTCTTC. Protein: CASSLQGNEQFF.

As regards this clone: The identical CDR3 is also encoded by other nucleotide sequences in the sample. The chain joins TRBV5-1 to TRBJ1-1, with D unresolved. The CDR3 spans 14 residues. V lost 3 bases and J 0 bases, leaving 9 bases between the germline ends. The germline CDR1 and CDR2 sequences are SGHRS and YFSETQ. The CDR3 region is CASSSDGLNTEAFF. The CDR3 DNA sequence: TGCGCCAGCAGCTCGGACGGATTGAACACTGAAGCTTTCTTT.

The chain couples TRBV9 to TRBJ2-7; no definite D call. The CDR3 loop spans 15 amino acids. CDR1 is SGDLS, CDR2 YYNGEE, per germline. V lost 4 bases and J lost 5, with 19 bases in between. The CDR3 coding sequence is TGTGCCAGCAGCCCCGTGGCGCCCCTAGGCGACGAGCAGTACTTC. Its translation is CASSPVAPLGDEQYF.

V usage is TRBV5-1 and J usage is TRBJ2-6; D not resolved. The CDR3 totals 16 residues. Per the germline V gene, CDR1 is SGHRS and CDR2 is YFSETQ. The germline V and J ends were trimmed by 4 bases and 0 bases, with 11 bases remaining between them. The DNA for the CDR3 is TGCGCCAGCAGCACGGGCCTTCTCTCTGGGGCCAACGTCCTGACTTTC. It yields the protein CASSTGLLSGANVLTF. The full variable domain, rest sourced from reference TRBV5-1 and TRBJ2-6, is KAGVTQTPRYLIKTRGQQVTLSCSPISGHRSVSWYQQTPGQGLQFLFEYFSETQRNKGNFPGRFSGRQFSNSRSEMNVSTLELGDSALYLCASSTGLLSGANVLTFGAGSRLTVL.

The chain couples TRBV7-8 to TRBJ2-1, with 9 bases that match TRBD2. Trimming took 1 base from V and 5 from J; bases not matched to a gene: 0. Germline V gene data show CDR1 as SGHVS and CDR2 as FQNEAQ. This CDR3 has 14 amino acids. The CDR3 reads CASSLVAGDNEQFF. The CDR3 nucleotides are TGTGCCAGCAGCTTAGTAGCGGGGGACAATGAGCAGTTCTTC.

This sequence joins TRBV28 and TRBJ1-2; no reliable D call. The germline V and J ends were trimmed by 4 bases and 4 bases, with 10 bases remaining between them. The CDR3 contains 13 residues. Looked up from germline, CDR1 is MDHEN and CDR2 is SYDVKM. The CDR3 DNA follows: TGTGCCAGCAGTTCCCTAGGCAGCTATGGCTACACCTTC. Residues: CASSSLGSYGYTF.

Only one count was recorded for this clone. The chain combines TRBV5-1 with TRBJ2-5; tentatively, D is TRBD1 (5 bases). Germline CDR1 is SGHRS and CDR2 is YFSETQ. The CDR3 totals 15 residues. Trimming stripped 4 bases from V and 5 bases from J, with 18 bases between. CDR3 sequence: CASSPLQSGLETQYF. In DNA, the CDR3 is TGCGCCAGCAGCCCCCTTCAATCAGGGTTGGAGACCCAGTACTTC.

This chain links TRBV7-9 with TRBJ2-4; tentative D call: TRBD1 (5 bases). The germline V and J ends were trimmed by 5 bases and 1 base, with 15 bases remaining between them. Germline V gene sequence: CDR1 SEHNR, CDR2 FQNEAQ (reference sequence). This CDR3 is 16 amino acids long. CDR3 bases: TGTGCCAGCAGCCAAGGGGCCCTTCTCGCCAAAAACATTCAGTACTTC. This sequence encodes CASSQGALLAKNIQYF.

The V and J genes are TRBV28 and TRBJ1-4; TRBD1 agrees at 10 bases. The CDR3 extends over 15 amino acids. V gave up 6 bases and J gave up 7 bases; unmatched junction bases: 8. From germline, CDR1 is MDHEN and CDR2 SYDVKM. The CDR3 loop is CASSRPGQGLEKLFF. As DNA, the CDR3 is TGTGCCAGCAGCAGACCGGGACAGGGGCTTGAAAAACTGTTTTTT.

The chain couples TRBV19 to TRBJ2-7; the match to TRBD2 covers 10 bases. Germline CDR1 is LNHDA and CDR2 is SQIVND (reference sequence). CDR3 length equals 15 residues. V shed 5 bases, J shed 2 bases, and the junction held 6 bases outside the gene matches. CDR3 sequence (DNA): TGTGCCAGTAGTTCAAGAGCGGGAGGGCCCTACGAGCAGTACTTC. Amino acids: CASSSRAGGPYEQYF. The entire variable domain, with the rest obtained from reference TRBV19 and TRBJ2-7, is as follows: DGGITQSPKYLFRKEGQNVTLSCEQNLNHDAMYWYRQDPGQGLRLIYYSQIVNDFQKGDIAEGYSVSREKKESFPLTVTSAQKNPTAFYLCASSSRAGGPYEQYFGPGTRLTVT.